This TCR beta chain was obtained from a study of Tregs in tolerant kidney transplant recipients. This table comes from immunoSEQ multiplex PCR, and its TCRdb copy is limited to in-frame clones, with some not included. There are some 110,000 clones in the sample; almost 95% occur only once, and around 0.58% lies in the top ten. CD4+CD25+CD127- Tregs, CD4+CD25- non-Tregs, CD4 and CD8 cells were sorted. The CDR3 has 15 residues. Germline V gene lookup returns CDR1 KGHSH and CDR2 LQKENI. V dropped 2 bases and J dropped 1 base, with 11 bases sitting between them. For this clone: Antigen specificity is unknown.

Regarding the study as a whole: Findings come from small patient numbers and require larger validation.

This chain connects TRBV18 to TRBJ1-1; D is uncertain. Sequencing input: CD4+ T cells from blood. The TCR originated in a human donor in good health. The CDR3 DNA follows: TGTGCCAGCTCACCAAGGACGGACTCGAACACTGAAGCTTTCTTT. Its protein is CASSPRTDSNTEAFF.